Sequencing of this TCR beta chain was carried out in a study of T cell responses to AZD1222 COVID-19 vaccine. Repertoires were generated with immunoSEQ multiplex PCR, while TCRdb's copy carries only in-frame clones and drops some. Of over 120,000 clones listed, over 90% are singletons. The sequence was collected from an adult who received the AZD1222 COVID-19 vaccine. The material sequenced was peripheral blood, taken 28 days after the second AZD1222 dose.

CDR3 sequence (DNA): TGTGCCAGCAGCCCCGGACGGGGGAACACTGAAGCTTTCTTT. Translating gives CASSPGRGNTEAFF. The gene calls are TRBV4-2 and TRBJ1-1; D call uncertain. The CDR3 length is 14 residues. V lost 4 bases to trimming and J lost 1 base, with 10 bases between them. The germline CDR1 and CDR2 sequences are LGHNA and YNFKEQ.